The 14 T cell receptor beta chains below come from one sample, sequenced in a study of blood T cell repertoires in COVID-19. This table comes from immunoSEQ multiplex PCR, and its TCRdb copy is limited to in-frame clones, with some not included. The table has 150,000 to 190,000 clones, around 89% seen once. The sequencing sample was made of peripheral blood. The receptors stem from a woman in her 40s with acute or convalescent COVID-19.

The chain recombines TRBV19 with TRBJ1-5, with 8 bases identical to TRBD1. CDR1 is LNHDA, CDR2 SQIVND, per germline (reference sequence). There are 14 residues in the CDR3. V gave up 5 bases and J gave up 6 bases; unmatched junction bases: 6. In DNA, the CDR3 is TGTGCCAGTAGTCTCGGACAGGGTCCTCAGCCCCAGCATTTT. Translating gives CASSLGQGPQPQHF.

The CDR3 sequence: CASSRNRDFTGELFF. Here the CDR3 DNA reads TGTGCCAGCAGCCGAAACCGGGATTTTACCGGGGAGCTGTTTTTT. The chain joins TRBV6-5 to TRBJ2-2, with D possibly matching TRBD2 (5 bases). Germline assignment: CDR1 MNHEY and CDR2 SVGAGI. The CDR3 runs 15 residues. V was trimmed by 6 bases and J by 5 bases, leaving 16 bases between them.

The V and J genes are TRBV7-9 and TRBJ2-1, with D tentatively TRBD1 (6 bases). This CDR3 comprises 16 residues. CDR1 is SEHNR, CDR2 FQNEAQ, per germline (reference sequence). The germline V and J ends were trimmed by 0 bases and 3 bases, with 12 bases remaining between them. CDR3 region: CASSLAGQRHYNEQFF. Here the CDR3 DNA reads TGTGCCAGCAGCTTAGCAGGACAGAGACACTACAATGAGCAGTTCTTC.

The chain recombines TRBV24-1 with TRBJ2-2; TRBD2 agrees at 11 bases. Germline V CDR1 and CDR2: KGHDR, SFDVKD. Trimming removed 1 base from V and 5 bases from J; junction bases left unmatched: 5. There are 17 residues in the CDR3. CDR3 protein: CATSDFITSGRTGELFF. CDR3 coding DNA: TGTGCCACCAGTGATTTCATAACTAGCGGGAGAACCGGGGAGCTGTTTTTT.

This sequence joins TRBV9 and TRBJ1-1, with TRBD1 matching over 8 bases. The CDR3 totals 14 residues. V gave up 8 bases and J gave up 0 bases; unmatched junction bases: 6. Germline assignment: CDR1 SGDLS and CDR2 YYNGEE. The CDR3 sequence is CASNSGQVNTEAFF. For the CDR3, the DNA is TGTGCCAGTAACTCGGGACAGGTGAACACTGAAGCTTTCTTT.

This rearrangement joins TRBV3-1 (or the pseudogene TRBV3-2) to TRBJ2-1; the D gene is possibly TRBD2 (5 bases). Trimming stripped 6 bases from V and 3 bases from J, with 21 bases between. The germline gives CDR1 LGHDT, CDR2 YNNKEL (reference sequence). CDR3 length equals 17 residues. DNA of the CDR3: TGTGCCAGCAGTCCACGGAGGCCCGAGCGGAGCTACAATGAGCAGTTCTTC. Protein product: CASSPRRPERSYNEQFF.

This chain uses TRBV10-3 with TRBJ1-2, with D maybe TRBD1 (6 bases). V gave up 9 bases and J gave up 2 bases, with 10 bases separating them. CDR1 is ENHRY and CDR2 is SYGVKD in the germline V gene. CDR3 length: 12 residues. The CDR3 loop is CAIQQGNYGYTF. The CDR3 DNA follows: TGTGCCATTCAACAGGGAAACTATGGCTACACCTTC.

The chain recombines TRBV27 with TRBJ2-3; 9 bases agree with TRBD1. The CDR3 spans 18 residues. Trimming cost V 0 bases and J 2 bases; bases outside gene matches: 9. Germline V CDR1 and CDR2: MNHEY, SMNVEV (reference sequence). The CDR3 DNA follows: TGTGCCAGCAGTTTATCCCGAACACAGGGGGCACTCACAGATACGCAGTATTTT. Amino acids: CASSLSRTQGALTDTQYF.

This clone was counted between two and nine times. The CDR3 is CASSLLSGRDTGELFF. The CDR3 bases are TGCGCCAGCAGCTTGTTGAGCGGGAGGGATACCGGGGAGCTGTTTTTT. V is TRBV5-1 and J is TRBJ2-2, with TRBD2 identical over 10 bases. From germline, CDR1 is SGHRS and CDR2 YFSETQ. CDR3 length: 16 amino acids. The V and J ends lost 1 base and 5 bases, in that order; junction bases with no gene match: 5.

The CDR3: CASSDPTSGRTLGPDTQYF. In DNA form, the CDR3 reads TGTGCCAGCAGCGACCCGACTAGCGGGAGAACGTTAGGGCCAGATACGCAGTATTTT. This chain uses TRBV11-2 with TRBJ2-3; 12 positions agree with TRBD2. Germline V lookup: CDR1 SGHAT, CDR2 FQNNGV. The ends lost 5 bases at V and 4 bases at J; junction bases unmatched: 16. CDR3 size: 19 residues.

V and J are TRBV28 and TRBJ1-1, with a tentative D call TRBD1 (6 bases). The germline V gene encodes CDR1 MDHEN and CDR2 SYDVKM. The CDR3 is 14 amino acids. V shed 6 bases and J shed 2 bases, with 13 bases lying between them. CDR3 in DNA: TGTGCCAGCAGGGAGGGGGGGGCAAACACTGAAGCTTTCTTT. It is translated as CASREGGANTEAFF.

This rearrangement joins TRBV5-1 to TRBJ1-2, with TRBD1 matching 10 bases. Germline-derived CDR1 and CDR2 are SGHRS and YFSETQ. The CDR3 covers 15 residues. V trimming: 3 bases; J trimming: 8 bases; junction bases outside the gene matches: 10. The DNA of the CDR3 is TGCGCCAGCAGCTCCAGGACAGGGGGACTGGACGGCTACACCTTC. This translates into CASSSRTGGLDGYTF.

The chain couples TRBV7-9 to TRBJ2-2, with 9 positions matching TRBD1. With 3 bases clipped from V and 3 bases from J, the junction kept 2 bases outside the gene matches. CDR1 and CDR2 from the germline V gene are SEHNR and FQNEAQ (reference sequence). The CDR3 totals 15 residues. CDR3 in DNA: TGTGCCAGCAGCTTCTGGACAGGGGACACCGGGGAGCTGTTTTTT. Amino acid sequence: CASSFWTGDTGELFF.

The rearrangement uses TRBV7-8 and TRBJ1-4; 7 bases are a match to TRBD1. J was trimmed by 4 bases and V by 3 bases; bases with no gene match: 8. This CDR3 spans 16 amino acids. Germline lookup yields CDR1 SGHVS and CDR2 FQNEAQ. The CDR3 region is CASSLGQQGSNEKLFF. Written as DNA, the CDR3 is TGTGCCAGCAGCTTGGGACAGCAGGGAAGTAATGAAAAACTGTTTTTT. Full variable domain (outside the CDR3, taken from reference TRBV7-8 and TRBJ1-4): GAGVSQSPRYKVAKRGQDVALRCDPISGHVSLFWYQQALGQGPEFLTYFQNEAQLDKSGLPSDRFFAERPEGSVSTLKIQRTQQEDSAVYLCASSLGQQGSNEKLFFGSGTQLSVL.